Listed below are T cell receptor beta chains from one sample, sequenced in a study of regulatory T cells in long-lasting Graves disease. TCRdb re-called the multiplex PCR reads through MiXCR, storing one row per CDR3 protein. This sample has around 450,000 distinct CDR3 sequences, with 20% to 25% found just once. Here the sequenced sample was peripheral blood mononuclear cells (PBMCs), taken when the disease was refractory, from a patient treated with antithyroid drugs. These receptors were collected from a female donor with Graves disease. Each CDR3 is given with its conserved first and last residue. The order of the fields is clone size, J gene, V gene, D gene, CDR3 DNA, CDR3 protein. D genes are given only for firm matches. For some rows the clone size is stated as once, few or many, or as a class when expanded; others skip it.

abundance: few
j_gene: TRBJ2-3
v_gene: TRBV28
d_gene: TRBD2
CDR3nt: TGTGCCAGCAGTTTCGGGACTAGCGGGATCACAGATACGCAGTATTTT
CDR3aa: CASSFGTSGITDTQYF

abundance: few
j_gene: TRBJ1-2
v_gene: TRBV20-1
d_gene: TRBD1
CDR3nt: TGCAGTGCTCTTCTTTATGGGACAGGGGGTGAACTTAACTATGGCTACACCTTC
CDR3aa: CSALLYGTGGELNYGYTF

abundance: few
j_gene: TRBJ2-2
v_gene: TRBV6-1
d_gene: .
CDR3nt: TGTGCCAGCAGTAGACTATCCGGGGAGCTGTTTTTT
CDR3aa: CASSRLSGELFF

abundance: many
j_gene: TRBJ1-5
v_gene: TRBV20-1
d_gene: .
CDR3nt: TGCAGTGCTAGAGACGCCGGGACGGGGGCCCCTCAGCCCCAGCATTTT
CDR3aa: CSARDAGTGAPQPQHF

abundance: many
j_gene: TRBJ1-5
v_gene: TRBV2
d_gene: .
CDR3nt: TGTGCCAGCAGTGAACTCGGAGGCCACAATCAGCCCCAGCATTTT
CDR3aa: CASSELGGHNQPQHF

abundance: .
j_gene: TRBJ1-1
v_gene: TRBV7-9
d_gene: TRBD1
CDR3nt: TGTGCCAGCAGCCCGAAACAGGGGGCACTGACCTACACTGAAGCTTTCTTT
CDR3aa: CASSPKQGALTYTEAFF

abundance: .
j_gene: TRBJ2-2
v_gene: TRBV7-2
d_gene: TRBD1
CDR3nt: TGTGCCAGCAGCCGACAGGGGGCGACCGGGGAGCTGTTTTTT
CDR3aa: CASSRQGATGELFF

abundance: many
j_gene: TRBJ2-7
v_gene: TRBV6-5
d_gene: TRBD1
CDR3nt: TGTGCCAGCAGTTACTCCGGGACAGGGGACTACGAGCAGTACTTC
CDR3aa: CASSYSGTGDYEQYF

abundance: few
j_gene: TRBJ1-1
v_gene: TRBV20-1
d_gene: TRBD1
CDR3nt: TGCAGTGCTGTCAGGGGGCTGAACACTGAAGCTTTCTTT
CDR3aa: CSAVRGLNTEAFF

abundance: many
j_gene: TRBJ1-5
v_gene: TRBV7-8
d_gene: TRBD1
CDR3nt: TGTGCCAGCAGCTTAGCGCAGGGGGCGGGGGCCCCTAATAGCAATCAGCCCCAGCATTTT
CDR3aa: CASSLAQGAGAPNSNQPQHF

abundance: many
j_gene: TRBJ1-1
v_gene: TRBV12-3/TRBV12-4
d_gene: .
CDR3nt: TGTGCCAGCAGTCCATCACTGTCGAACACTGAAGCTTTCTTT
CDR3aa: CASSPSLSNTEAFF

abundance: .
j_gene: TRBJ1-2
v_gene: TRBV19
d_gene: .
CDR3nt: TGTGCCACTACCCCCGGGGGAGGGATCGACTATGGCTACACCTTC
CDR3aa: CATTPGGGIDYGYTF

abundance: .
j_gene: TRBJ1-4
v_gene: TRBV9
d_gene: .
CDR3nt: TGTGCCAGCAGCTCCCGGGACGGGGAAAAACTGTTTTTT
CDR3aa: CASSSRDGEKLFF

abundance: .
j_gene: TRBJ1-5
v_gene: TRBV19
d_gene: .
CDR3nt: TGTGCCAGTAGTCCGACAGCGGGGCAGCCCCAGCATTTT
CDR3aa: CASSPTAGQPQHF

abundance: few
j_gene: TRBJ2-2
v_gene: TRBV6-1
d_gene: TRBD2
CDR3nt: TGTGCCAGCAGCCTCGGACTAGCGGGAGGTAACACCGGGGAGCTGTTTTTT
CDR3aa: CASSLGLAGGNTGELFF

abundance: few
j_gene: TRBJ2-2
v_gene: TRBV5-1
d_gene: .
CDR3nt: TGCGCCAGCAGAAGCGACAGTTCGAACACCGGGGAGCTGTTTTTT
CDR3aa: CASRSDSSNTGELFF

abundance: many
j_gene: TRBJ2-5
v_gene: TRBV12-3/TRBV12-4
d_gene: TRBD2
CDR3nt: TGTGCCAGCAGTAATAGCGGGGGAGGCGAGACCCAGTACTTC
CDR3aa: CASSNSGGGETQYF

abundance: many
j_gene: TRBJ1-4
v_gene: TRBV7-2
d_gene: TRBD1
CDR3nt: TGTGCCAGCAGCTATTCCGGGACAGGGAATGAAAAACTGTTTTTT
CDR3aa: CASSYSGTGNEKLFF

abundance: .
j_gene: TRBJ1-5
v_gene: TRBV29-1
d_gene: .
CDR3nt: TGCAGCGTTCGGCAGACTGATCAGCCCCAGCATTTT
CDR3aa: CSVRQTDQPQHF

abundance: many
j_gene: TRBJ2-5
v_gene: TRBV6-2/TRBV6-3
d_gene: .
CDR3nt: TGTGCCAGCACCGACTGGGAGACCCAGTACTTC
CDR3aa: CASTDWETQYF

abundance: many
j_gene: TRBJ1-5
v_gene: TRBV28
d_gene: TRBD1
CDR3nt: TGTGCCAGCAGTTCACCCATCGGGACAGACTTCGATCAGCCCCAGCATTTT
CDR3aa: CASSSPIGTDFDQPQHF

abundance: few
j_gene: TRBJ2-5
v_gene: TRBV18
d_gene: .
CDR3nt: TGTGCCAGCTCACCAGCACAGGGTCGAGAGACCCAGTACTTC
CDR3aa: CASSPAQGRETQYF

abundance: many
j_gene: TRBJ1-1
v_gene: TRBV28
d_gene: .
CDR3nt: TGTGCCAGCAGTTTATTGAATTTCAGGGGCCCATCGGAGAGGACTGAAGCTTTCTTT
CDR3aa: CASSLLNFRGPSERTEAFF

abundance: many
j_gene: TRBJ2-5
v_gene: TRBV24-1
d_gene: TRBD2
CDR3nt: TGTGCCACCAGTTTGACTAGCGGGAGGGCCATGGAGACCCAGTACTTC
CDR3aa: CATSLTSGRAMETQYF

abundance: few
j_gene: TRBJ1-1
v_gene: TRBV2
d_gene: TRBD1
CDR3nt: TGTGCCAGCAGCTTTTCCCCAGGGGGCTCTGAAGCTTTCTTT
CDR3aa: CASSFSPGGSEAFF

abundance: many
j_gene: TRBJ1-6
v_gene: TRBV28
d_gene: .
CDR3nt: TGTGCCAGCAGTTCTCCCCTGGGTTCACCCCTCCACTTT
CDR3aa: CASSSPLGSPLHF

abundance: .
j_gene: TRBJ2-3
v_gene: TRBV28
d_gene: .
CDR3nt: TGTGCCAGCACTCGGGGCGGCGATACGCAGTATTTT
CDR3aa: CASTRGGDTQYF

abundance: .
j_gene: TRBJ2-7
v_gene: TRBV11-2
d_gene: .
CDR3nt: TGTGCCAGCAGCCTATCCCCGGACACTTCCTACGAGCAGTACTTC
CDR3aa: CASSLSPDTSYEQYF

abundance: .
j_gene: TRBJ1-2
v_gene: TRBV29-1
d_gene: .
CDR3nt: TGCAGCGTTGAAAGGTCCAACTATGGCTACACCTTC
CDR3aa: CSVERSNYGYTF

abundance: many
j_gene: TRBJ2-2
v_gene: TRBV7-2
d_gene: TRBD2
CDR3nt: TGTGCCAGCAGCATGACTAGCGGGATTAACACCGGGGAGCTGTTTTTT
CDR3aa: CASSMTSGINTGELFF

abundance: many
j_gene: TRBJ1-2
v_gene: TRBV28
d_gene: .
CDR3nt: TGTGCCAGCAGTACTCCGGGGGGGCGGAACTATGGCTACACCTTC
CDR3aa: CASSTPGGRNYGYTF

abundance: .
j_gene: TRBJ2-5
v_gene: TRBV4-3
d_gene: .
CDR3nt: TGCGCCAGCAGCCAAAATCAGTATGGGAGCGAGACCCAGTACTTC
CDR3aa: CASSQNQYGSETQYF

abundance: .
j_gene: TRBJ1-1
v_gene: TRBV6-1
d_gene: .
CDR3nt: TGTGCCACCCTCATCTCCGTTTTAATGAACACTGAAGCTTTCTTT
CDR3aa: CATLISVLMNTEAFF

abundance: many
j_gene: TRBJ2-5
v_gene: TRBV20-1
d_gene: .
CDR3nt: TGCAGTGCTAGCAAGCAGGGCGAGACCCAGTACTTC
CDR3aa: CSASKQGETQYF

abundance: few
j_gene: TRBJ2-7
v_gene: TRBV13
d_gene: .
CDR3nt: TGTGCCAGCAGCCGCCGGACAGAGGATTACGAGCAGTACTTC
CDR3aa: CASSRRTEDYEQYF

abundance: many
j_gene: TRBJ1-2
v_gene: TRBV2
d_gene: .
CDR3nt: TGTGCCAGCAGTGAAGGGGGAGCCCCTAACTATGGCTACACCTTC
CDR3aa: CASSEGGAPNYGYTF

abundance: many
j_gene: TRBJ2-5
v_gene: TRBV28
d_gene: .
CDR3nt: TGTGCCAGCAGAATAGGTGGGCCTACGAACACCCAGTACTTC
CDR3aa: CASRIGGPTNTQYF

abundance: many
j_gene: TRBJ1-1
v_gene: TRBV5-1
d_gene: TRBD1
CDR3nt: TGCGCCAGCAGCTTAGGTACAGGGGACACTGAAGCTTTCTTT
CDR3aa: CASSLGTGDTEAFF

abundance: few
j_gene: TRBJ1-6
v_gene: TRBV2
d_gene: .
CDR3nt: TGTGCCAGCAGCCCGAGGGCCGATTCACCCCTCCACTTT
CDR3aa: CASSPRADSPLHF

abundance: .
j_gene: TRBJ2-7
v_gene: TRBV7-9
d_gene: TRBD2
CDR3nt: TGTGCCAGCAGCCCCTCACCGGGACTAGCGTACGAGCAGTACTTC
CDR3aa: CASSPSPGLAYEQYF

abundance: .
j_gene: TRBJ2-7
v_gene: TRBV7-9
d_gene: TRBD1
CDR3nt: TGTGCCAGCAGCGCGGACAGGGCGGTCGAGCAGTACTTC
CDR3aa: CASSADRAVEQYF

abundance: many
j_gene: TRBJ1-1
v_gene: TRBV5-1
d_gene: .
CDR3nt: TGCGCCAGCAGCTTGACAGGGAATGAAGCTTTCTTT
CDR3aa: CASSLTGNEAFF

abundance: .
j_gene: TRBJ2-7
v_gene: TRBV20-1
d_gene: TRBD2
CDR3nt: TGCAGTGCTAGAGATCGCGGGACTAGCGGGAGGGCTAGATGGGAGCAGTACTTC
CDR3aa: CSARDRGTSGRARWEQYF

abundance: few
j_gene: TRBJ1-2
v_gene: TRBV19
d_gene: TRBD1
CDR3nt: TGTGCCAGTAGTAGCACCGGGACAGGTGATGGCTACACCTTC
CDR3aa: CASSSTGTGDGYTF

abundance: many
j_gene: TRBJ2-4
v_gene: TRBV12-3/TRBV12-4
d_gene: .
CDR3nt: TGTGCCAGCAGTTTGTTAGAGGGAAACATTCAGTACTTC
CDR3aa: CASSLLEGNIQYF

abundance: .
j_gene: TRBJ2-7
v_gene: TRBV29-1
d_gene: .
CDR3nt: TGCAGCGTTGTGTTGCTAGGGGGTTCGGACGAGCAGTACTTC
CDR3aa: CSVVLLGGSDEQYF

abundance: .
j_gene: TRBJ2-3
v_gene: TRBV4-2
d_gene: TRBD2
CDR3nt: TGTGCCAGCAGCCAAGTGGATTCTAGCGGCCTTACAGATACGCAGTATTTT
CDR3aa: CASSQVDSSGLTDTQYF

abundance: many
j_gene: TRBJ1-5
v_gene: TRBV19
d_gene: .
CDR3nt: TGTGCCAGTAGTTATTACCGGGGGAGGTCGCCGAATCAGCCCCAGCATTTT
CDR3aa: CASSYYRGRSPNQPQHF

abundance: many
j_gene: TRBJ1-5
v_gene: TRBV28
d_gene: .
CDR3nt: TGTGCCAGCAGTTTTTCAGGGGAGAATCAGCCCCAGCATTTT
CDR3aa: CASSFSGENQPQHF

abundance: many
j_gene: TRBJ2-3
v_gene: TRBV7-2
d_gene: TRBD2
CDR3nt: TGTGCCAGCAGCTTAGGTCTAGCGGGGGGAACAGATACGCAGTATTTT
CDR3aa: CASSLGLAGGTDTQYF